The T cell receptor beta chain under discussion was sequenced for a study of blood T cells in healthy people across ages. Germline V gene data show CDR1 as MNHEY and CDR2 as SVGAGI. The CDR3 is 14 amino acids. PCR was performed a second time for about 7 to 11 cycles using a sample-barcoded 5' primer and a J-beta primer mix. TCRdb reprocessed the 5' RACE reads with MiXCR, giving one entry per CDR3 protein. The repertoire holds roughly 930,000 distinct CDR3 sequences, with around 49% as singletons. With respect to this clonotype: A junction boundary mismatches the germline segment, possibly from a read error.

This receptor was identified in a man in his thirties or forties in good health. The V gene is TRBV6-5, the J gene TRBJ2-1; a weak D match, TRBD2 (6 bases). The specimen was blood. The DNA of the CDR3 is TGTGCCAGCAGTGACTCGATTTTAGCGGATGAGCAGTTCTTC. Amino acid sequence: CASSDSILADEQFF.